This TCR beta chain comes out of a study of blood T cell repertoires in COVID-19. The overall study: Acute and convalescent COVID-19 samples came from the United States, Italy and Spain. T cells, B-cell-depleted T cells, or PBMCs provided the cDNA or gDNA that served as material.

This clone was observed a single time. In the original analysis: Estimates of nucleated cell counts were drawn from the amplification of reference gene primers. Sequenced by immunoSEQ multiplex PCR; TCRdb stores in-frame clones only, minus some. That table gives V, J and clone size, and the DNA gave D and trimming. The sample shows fewer than 250,000 clones, around 80% of them seen only once. The CDR3 covers 16 residues. Germline CDR1 SGHAT, CDR2 FQNNGV. V was shortened by 3 bases and J by 1 base, with 14 bases between the two germline ends. Specimen: peripheral blood. The rearrangement joins TRBV11-2 to TRBJ2-3; no definite D call. The source of this sequence is a man aged 30 to 45 with active or convalescent COVID-19. The CDR3 reads CASSLVGQVRTDTQYF. CDR3 nucleotides: TGTGCCAGCAGCTTGGTCGGCCAGGTTCGCACAGATACGCAGTATTTT.